These T cell receptor beta chains were read from a single sample in a study of cytomegalovirus exposure and HLA in healthy donors. Produced via immunoSEQ multiplex PCR; TCRdb's table is partial and in-frame only. The sample records some 150,000 clones, roughly 86% being singletons. The specimen sequenced was PBMCs. These receptor sequences come from a young man in good health and CMV-seropositive. The CDR3 runs from the conserved cysteine through the conserved F or W. A D gene is named only where the DNA matches it firmly. Clone size is stated in some rows and not others, as once, few, many or a class when expanded.

V gene	clone size	J gene	D gene	CDR3 protein	CDR3 DNA
TRBV5-1	once	TRBJ2-7	TRBD1	CASSNTGTAEQYF	TGCGCCAGCAGCAACACCGGGACAGCCGAGCAGTACTTC
TRBV10-2	-	TRBJ2-1	TRBD2	CASEVGAGGLNEQFF	TGCGCCAGCGAAGTAGGAGCGGGAGGGCTAAATGAGCAGTTCTTC
TRBV5-6	-	TRBJ1-1	-	CASSPRGLVPEAFF	TGTGCCAGCAGCCCACGCGGTCTGGTACCTGAAGCTTTCTTT
TRBV10-3	-	TRBJ1-2	-	CAISESGGTMGYTF	TGTGCCATCAGTGAGTCGGGAGGGACTATGGGCTACACCTTC
TRBV6-5	-	TRBJ1-4	-	CASSYQTTGEKLFF	TGTGCCAGCAGTTACCAGACGACGGGGGAAAAACTGTTTTTT
TRBV29-1	-	TRBJ1-2	TRBD1	CSVFLKPGQKGYGYTF	TGCAGCGTCTTCCTTAAGCCGGGACAGAAGGGGTATGGCTACACCTTC
TRBV13	-	TRBJ2-7	-	CASSLAGWQGGFDEQYF	TGTGCCAGCAGCTTGGCGGGGTGGCAGGGTGGATTCGACGAGCAGTACTTC
TRBV7-6	-	TRBJ2-3	TRBD2	CASSPFPGGGDTQYF	TGTGCCAGCAGCCCTTTCCCGGGGGGGGGAGATACGCAGTATTTT
TRBV6-5	-	TRBJ2-1	TRBD2	CASNYGTTENEQFF	TGTGCCAGCAATTACGGGACTACTGAAAATGAGCAGTTCTTC
TRBV29-1	-	TRBJ2-3	TRBD1	CSVERDRVPQYF	TGCAGCGTTGAACGGGACAGGGTTCCGCAGTATTTT
TRBV5-1	-	TRBJ1-4	-	CASSLIPGSGEKLFF	TGCGCCAGCAGCTTGATTCCAGGGTCAGGTGAAAAACTGTTTTTT
TRBV5-1	-	TRBJ2-2	-	CASSSQDTTGELFF	TGCGCCAGCAGTTCACAGGACACCACCGGGGAGCTGTTTTTT
TRBV5-1	-	TRBJ2-7	-	CASSLEPIYEQYF	TGCGCCAGCAGCTTGGAACCTATTTACGAGCAGTACTTC
TRBV5-4	-	TRBJ2-5	TRBD2	CASSWGPASGKEETQYF	TGTGCCAGCAGCTGGGGGCCGGCTAGCGGGAAGGAAGAGACCCAGTACTTC
TRBV7-9	-	TRBJ2-7	-	CASSLAWGEKLEQYF	TGTGCCAGCAGCTTAGCGTGGGGAGAGAAGCTCGAGCAGTACTTC
TRBV28	-	TRBJ2-1	-	CASSFVDSSYNEQFF	TGTGCCAGCAGTTTTGTGGACAGCTCCTACAATGAGCAGTTCTTC
TRBV5-5	-	TRBJ2-7	TRBD2	CASSPGTSVYEQYF	TGTGCCAGCAGCCCCGGGACTAGCGTTTACGAGCAGTACTTC
TRBV7-2	-	TRBJ1-2	-	CASSPTRGSVGYTF	TGTGCCAGCAGCCCCACGAGAGGGTCTGTTGGCTACACCTTC
TRBV29-1	-	TRBJ2-7	-	CSGLGNNYEQYF	TGCAGCGGACTTGGAAATAACTACGAGCAGTACTTC
TRBV7-9	once	TRBJ2-7	-	CAASGQASYEQYF	TGTGCCGCAAGTGGGCAGGCCTCCTACGAGCAGTACTTC
TRBV6-6	few	TRBJ1-3	-	CASSSHGGSGNTIYF	TGTGCCAGCAGCTCCCACGGGGGGTCTGGAAACACCATATATTTT
TRBV28	-	TRBJ1-1	-	CASSSPPTTEAFF	TGTGCCAGCAGTTCCCCCCCTACGACTGAAGCTTTCTTT
TRBV11-2	-	TRBJ2-1	TRBD2	CASSLVGTSLNEQFF	TGTGCCAGCAGCTTAGTAGGGACTAGCCTCAATGAGCAGTTCTTC
TRBV27	-	TRBJ2-7	-	CASSFRVLTEQYF	TGTGCCAGCAGTTTCAGGGTCCTTACCGAGCAGTACTTC
TRBV5-6	-	TRBJ2-7	-	CASSIRRGSYEQYF	TGTGCCAGCAGCATAAGGAGGGGTTCCTACGAGCAGTACTTC
TRBV19	-	TRBJ1-2	TRBD1	CASSIGQGSLYGYTF	TGTGCCAGTAGTATCGGACAGGGATCTCTCTATGGCTACACCTTC
TRBV10-3	once	TRBJ2-5	TRBD1	CATSDRDSWAQYF	TGTGCCACCTCGGACAGGGACTCTTGGGCCCAGTACTTC
TRBV5-4	once	TRBJ2-7	-	CASSWGRENEQYF	TGTGCCAGCAGCTGGGGGCGTGAAAACGAGCAGTACTTC
TRBV28	-	TRBJ1-5	TRBD1	CASSSGTGPNQPQHF	TGTGCCAGCAGCTCCGGGACAGGGCCTAATCAGCCCCAGCATTTT
TRBV19	-	TRBJ1-1	-	CASSIGQGTEAFF	TGTGCCAGTAGTATAGGTCAAGGGACAGAAGCTTTCTTT
TRBV19	-	TRBJ1-2	-	CASKQDWSYGYTF	TGTGCCAGTAAACAGGATTGGAGCTATGGCTACACCTTC
TRBV5-1	few	TRBJ1-2	TRBD1	CASSFRQGDYGYTF	TGCGCCAGCAGCTTCAGACAGGGTGACTATGGCTACACCTTC